A single sample gave rise to the 9 T cell receptor beta chains below, sequenced in a study of blood T cell repertoires in COVID-19. Some clones are missing from TCRdb's copy, which holds only in-frame ones; the method was immunoSEQ multiplex PCR. Of about 81,000 clones listed, around 90% are singletons. The sequencing input was peripheral blood. The receptors were gathered from a woman of 80 years or more with acute or convalescent COVID-19.

The chain links TRBV19 to TRBJ2-7; 8 bases are a match to TRBD1. CDR1 and CDR2 from the germline V gene are LNHDA and SQIVND (reference sequence). V lost 5 bases, J lost 6 bases, and 9 bases stayed unmatched. This CDR3 is built from 14 residues. The CDR3 DNA reads as TGTGCCAGTAGTGTCCGGGACAGGTTCTTCGAGCAGTACTTC. This encodes CASSVRDRFFEQYF.

The chain is built from TRBV11-2 and TRBJ1-5; possible D gene TRBD1, 5 bases. CDR3 length: 15 residues. V was cut by 3 bases and J by 2 bases, with 11 bases left in between. CDR1 is SGHAT, CDR2 FQNNGV, per germline. The CDR3 sequence is CASSLTSGGNQPQHF. Here the CDR3 DNA reads TGTGCCAGCAGCTTGACTTCGGGGGGCAATCAGCCCCAGCATTTT. Combining the CDR3 with reference TRBV11-2 and TRBJ1-5 gives the whole variable domain EAGVAQSPRYKIIEKRQSVAFWCNPISGHATLYWYQQILGQGPKLLIQFQNNGVVDDSQLPKDRFSAERLKGVDSTLKIQPAKLEDSAVYLCASSLTSGGNQPQHFGDGTRLSIL.

This chain connects TRBV5-1 to TRBJ2-6; D gene unclear. The CDR3 is made up of 16 amino acids. Germline V gene lookup returns CDR1 SGHRS and CDR2 YFSETQ. The germline V and J ends were trimmed by 0 bases and 0 bases, with 7 bases remaining between them. For the CDR3, the DNA is TGCGCCAGCAGCTTGGTCATTAGCTCTGGGGCCAACGTCCTGACTTTC. It is translated as CASSLVISSGANVLTF.

The V call is TRBV6-1, the J call TRBJ2-5; D may be TRBD2 (5 bases). CDR1 MNHNS and CDR2 SASEGT come from the germline V gene. The length of the CDR3 is 15 residues. The germline V and J ends were trimmed by 2 bases and 5 bases, with 15 bases remaining between them. The CDR3 nucleotides read TGTGCCAGCAGTGAATTCCGTCCCCCGGGGGAGACCCAGTACTTC. As protein: CASSEFRPPGETQYF.

The chain employs TRBV3-1 (or the pseudogene TRBV3-2) and TRBJ2-1; TRBD1 is a possible D gene (6 bases). The CDR3 has 13 amino acids. The germline V gene encodes CDR1 LGHDT and CDR2 YNNKEL (reference sequence). Trimming cost V 5 bases and J 1 base, with 6 bases left between them. The chain's CDR3 is CASSGQSYNEQFF. In DNA, the CDR3 is TGTGCCAGCAGCGGACAGTCCTACAATGAGCAGTTCTTC.

The chain carries TRBV6-2 or TRBV6-3 and TRBJ1-5; TRBD1 is a possible D gene (6 bases). The CDR3 is 15 residues long. Germline-derived CDR1 and CDR2 are MNHEY and SVGEGT. Trimming stripped 4 bases from V and 2 bases from J, with 12 bases between. CDR3 loop: CASSSQGLGNQPQHF. For the CDR3, the DNA is TGTGCCAGCAGTTCCCAGGGGTTGGGCAATCAGCCCCAGCATTTT.

This rearrangement joins TRBV6-6 to TRBJ1-1; D gene uncertain. This CDR3 comprises 16 residues. Trimming took off 0 bases at V and 3 bases at J, with 14 bases between the two ends. Per germline, CDR1 MNHNY and CDR2 SVGAGI (reference sequence). CDR3 region: CASSYSAGLVDTEAFF. DNA for the CDR3: TGTGCCAGCAGTTACTCGGCAGGCCTTGTGGACACTGAAGCTTTCTTT.

V and J are TRBV6-5 and TRBJ2-3; 9 nucleotides agree with TRBD2. The trim removed 6 bases at V and 1 base at J, leaving 5 bases unmatched. The CDR3 covers 15 residues. Germline CDR1 and CDR2: MNHEY and SVGAGI. CDR3: CASRVRTSGTDTQYF. Here the CDR3 DNA reads TGTGCCAGCAGGGTTCGGACTAGCGGCACAGATACGCAGTATTTT.

This sequence joins TRBV6-5 and TRBJ2-4, with 10 bases matching TRBD1. The CDR3 consists of 14 residues. Germline values: CDR1 MNHEY, CDR2 SVGAGI. J was trimmed by 6 bases and V by 4 bases; bases with no gene match: 3. The CDR3 DNA reads as TGTGCCAGCAGTTCCTGGACAGGGGGAAACATTCAGTACTTC. Its translation is CASSSWTGGNIQYF.